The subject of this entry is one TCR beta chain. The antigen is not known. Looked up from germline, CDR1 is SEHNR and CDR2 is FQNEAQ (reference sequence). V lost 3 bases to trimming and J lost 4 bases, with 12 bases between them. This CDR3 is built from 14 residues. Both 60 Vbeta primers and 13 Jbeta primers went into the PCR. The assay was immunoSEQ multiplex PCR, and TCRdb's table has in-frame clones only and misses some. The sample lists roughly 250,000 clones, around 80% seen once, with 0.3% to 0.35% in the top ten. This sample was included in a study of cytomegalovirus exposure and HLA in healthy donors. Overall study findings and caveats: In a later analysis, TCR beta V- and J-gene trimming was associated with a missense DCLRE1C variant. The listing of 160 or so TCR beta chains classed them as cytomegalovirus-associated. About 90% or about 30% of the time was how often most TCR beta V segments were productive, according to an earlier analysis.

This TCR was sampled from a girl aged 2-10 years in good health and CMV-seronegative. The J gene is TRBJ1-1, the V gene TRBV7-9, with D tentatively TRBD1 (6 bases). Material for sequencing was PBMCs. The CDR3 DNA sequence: TGTGCCAGCAGCTTTACCCAGGGGAGCACTGAAGCTTTCTTT. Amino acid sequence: CASSFTQGSTEAFF.